The clone carrying this TCR beta chain was seen a handful of times. This record belongs to a study of radiotherapy plus CTLA-4 blockade in lung cancer. Trimming took 5 bases from V and 2 from J, leaving 9 bases between them. CDR3 size: 13 residues. Germline CDR1 MNHNS, CDR2 SASEGT. Sequenced by immunoSEQ multiplex PCR; TCRdb stores in-frame clones only, minus some. The top ten hold less than 4% of the sample, which has 60,000 or so clones, 70% to 80% seen once. The TCR sequence derives from a human donor with non-small cell lung cancer who had a partial response to radiotherapy plus ipilimumab. Specimen: peripheral blood, collected from a patient treated with radiotherapy plus ipilimumab. The gene calls are TRBV6-1 and TRBJ1-2; D gene ambiguous. CDR3 sequence: CASSPNKNYGYTF. In DNA form, the CDR3 reads TGTGCCAGCAGTCCGAACAAGAACTATGGCTACACCTTC.